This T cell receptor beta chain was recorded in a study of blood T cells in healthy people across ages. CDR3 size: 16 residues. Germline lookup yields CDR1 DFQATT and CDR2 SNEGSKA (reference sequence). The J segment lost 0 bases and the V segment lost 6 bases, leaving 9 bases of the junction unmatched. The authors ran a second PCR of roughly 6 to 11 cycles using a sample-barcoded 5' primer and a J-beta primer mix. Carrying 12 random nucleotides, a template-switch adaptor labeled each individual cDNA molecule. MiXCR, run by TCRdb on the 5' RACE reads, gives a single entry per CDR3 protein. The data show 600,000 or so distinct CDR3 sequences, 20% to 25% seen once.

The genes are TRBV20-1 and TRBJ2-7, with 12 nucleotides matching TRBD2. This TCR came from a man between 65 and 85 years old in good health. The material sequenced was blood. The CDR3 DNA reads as TGCAGTGCCCCGGGACTAGCGGGCGTTAGCTCCTACGAGCAGTACTTC. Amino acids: CSAPGLAGVSSYEQYF.